A selection of T cell receptor beta chains follows, all from one sample in a study of OX40 agonist ivuxolimab in advanced cancers. The repertoire was sequenced with immunoSEQ multiplex PCR; TCRdb's copy has only in-frame clones and lacks some. The repertoire holds tens of thousands of clones, with 82% as singletons. The source material was CD4+ or CD8+ T cells sorted from blood, sampled in a trial of the OX40 agonist ivuxolimab. The receptors were gathered from an adult with an advanced solid tumor such as melanoma, head and neck, liver or kidney cancer. The conserved cysteine and the conserved F or W are not part of the CDR3 here.

>TRBV21-1|TRBJ1-1
ASSKASGQGNDPTEAF
>TRBV15|TRBJ1-2
ATRKRWGGYGYT
>TRBV11-3|TRBJ2-5
ASSLGSSEETQY
>TRBV27|TRBJ1-3
ASSLGGTPGNTIY
>TRBV28|TRBJ2-2
ASSHPGLYPWVAPGELF
>TRBV27|TRBJ1-5
ASSLSGGLEYSNQPQH
>TRBV28|TRBJ1-5
ASSLLGGRNQPQH
>TRBV7-2|TRBJ2-5
ASSPVQETQY
>TRBV11-3|TRBJ1-2
ASSSRSPYGYT
>TRBV11-2|TRBJ1-2
ASSLDLDRAIEGYT
>TRBV2|TRBJ2-2
ASSGDRGPGELF
>TRBV11-3|TRBJ2-1
ASSLDTEYNEQF
>TRBV5-1|TRBJ1-4
ASSLDGEVREKLF
>TRBV7-9|TRBJ1-4
ASSDPGVGDEKLF
>TRBV27|TRBJ1-5
ASRQGRNQPQH
>TRBV30|TRBJ1-2
AWSPGRGQPYGYT
>TRBV12-5|TRBJ1-1
ASNGAAGTEAF
>TRBV5-4|TRBJ2-3
ASSLEESDTQY
>TRBV6-1|TRBJ2-3
ASSETRGVGTDTQY
>TRBV6-5|TRBJ1-6
ASSYRGADSPLH
>TRBV5-1|TRBJ2-7
ASSSAQASEQY
>TRBV2|TRBJ2-3
ASSGTSGPSRD
>TRBV5-4|TRBJ1-1
ALSRGVNTEAF
>TRBV2|TRBJ2-3
ASSARDRTDTQY
>TRBV7-9|TRBJ1-1
ASSSRWNTEAF
>TRBV11-2|TRBJ1-2
ASSLGVRDRSKNYGYT
>TRBV10-3|TRBJ2-7
AIRQGRGSYEQY
>TRBV7-2|TRBJ2-1
ASSLVASGGSYNEQF
>TRBV18|TRBJ2-5
ASSPVTAQETQY
>TRBV4-3|TRBJ2-1
ASSQELVAGEQF
>TRBV5-1|TRBJ2-7
ASSLEWQGAGEQY
>TRBV7-9|TRBJ2-3
ASSLGGPDTQY
>TRBV6-6|TRBJ1-4
ASSYSGLDEKLF
>TRBV30|TRBJ2-7
AWSNRPVIWSEQY
>TRBV5-1|TRBJ2-3
ASSLGLASPDTQY
>TRBV7-9|TRBJ2-3
ASSLSRGQGSPDTQY
>TRBV30|TRBJ2-7
AWRGGADRGFSYEQY
>TRBV7-3|TRBJ1-2
ASSPGPDYGYT
>TRBV6-6|TRBJ1-2
ASRTGTAHGYT
>TRBV2|TRBJ2-5
ASSEVSGQETQY
>TRBV7-9|TRBJ2-5
ASSLLSDRQETQY
>TRBV6-5|TRBJ1-6
ASSSREIGSPLH
>TRBV21-1|TRBJ2-4
ASSSEKVQGARGKNIQY
>TRBV21-1|TRBJ1-4
ASSKRPTEATNEKLF
>TRBV5-1|TRBJ2-7
ASSPGGQGAREQY
>TRBV11-2|TRBJ1-1
ASSLGPGDTEAF
>TRBV5-1|TRBJ1-4
ASSLGSREKLF
>TRBV30|TRBJ1-2
AWTTYYRGISGGYT
>TRBV5-1|TRBJ2-2
ASSLVGGSGELF
>TRBV21-1|TRBJ2-5
ASSKAGTVLPPGETQY
>TRBV7-7|TRBJ2-7
ASSLRTSGEQY
>TRBV11-3|TRBJ2-1
ASSLGTGGVEYNEQF
>TRBV10-3|TRBJ2-7
AISESQGQSYEQY
>TRBV27|TRBJ1-5
ASRRGGDQPQH
>TRBV7-9|TRBJ2-3
ASSPGRLGRIDTQY
>TRBV18|TRBJ2-1
ASSPLPGPGGNEQF
>TRBV5-4|TRBJ2-7
ASSFSSRLAVSYEQY